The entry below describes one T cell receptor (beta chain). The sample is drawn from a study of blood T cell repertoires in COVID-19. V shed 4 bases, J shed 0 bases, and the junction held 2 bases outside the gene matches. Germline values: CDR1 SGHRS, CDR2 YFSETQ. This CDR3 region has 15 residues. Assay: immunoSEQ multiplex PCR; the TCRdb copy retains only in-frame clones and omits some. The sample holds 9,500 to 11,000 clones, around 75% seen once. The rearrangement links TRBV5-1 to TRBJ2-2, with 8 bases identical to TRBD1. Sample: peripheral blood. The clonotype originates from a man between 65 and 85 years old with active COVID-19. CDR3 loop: CASSPQGANTGELFF. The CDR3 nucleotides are TGCGCCAGCAGCCCACAGGGGGCGAACACCGGGGAGCTGTTTTTT.